This T cell receptor beta chain was captured in a study of cytomegalovirus exposure and HLA in healthy donors. Overall study findings and caveats: Later analysis suggested most CMV-associated TCR beta chains were HLA-restricted.

Primers: 60 Vbeta forward and 13 Jbeta reverse. Sequenced by immunoSEQ multiplex PCR; TCRdb stores in-frame clones only, minus some. The sample consists of 200,000 or so clones, nearly 80% of them appearing once. A word on this clone: What it binds is not known.

The CDR3 contains 13 residues. Trimming stripped 3 bases from V and 8 bases from J, with 13 bases between. From germline, CDR1 is MNHEY and CDR2 SMNVEV (reference sequence). Donors were ostensibly healthy at sampling, although undocumented immune exposures were probable. The sequence derives from a woman in her thirties in good health and CMV-seropositive. This chain connects TRBV27 to TRBJ1-2; D unclear. The sample consisted of PBMCs. In DNA, the CDR3 is TGTGCCAGCAGTTTTCCCTCAGGCGTAGGCTACACCTTC. Translated: CASSFPSGVGYTF.